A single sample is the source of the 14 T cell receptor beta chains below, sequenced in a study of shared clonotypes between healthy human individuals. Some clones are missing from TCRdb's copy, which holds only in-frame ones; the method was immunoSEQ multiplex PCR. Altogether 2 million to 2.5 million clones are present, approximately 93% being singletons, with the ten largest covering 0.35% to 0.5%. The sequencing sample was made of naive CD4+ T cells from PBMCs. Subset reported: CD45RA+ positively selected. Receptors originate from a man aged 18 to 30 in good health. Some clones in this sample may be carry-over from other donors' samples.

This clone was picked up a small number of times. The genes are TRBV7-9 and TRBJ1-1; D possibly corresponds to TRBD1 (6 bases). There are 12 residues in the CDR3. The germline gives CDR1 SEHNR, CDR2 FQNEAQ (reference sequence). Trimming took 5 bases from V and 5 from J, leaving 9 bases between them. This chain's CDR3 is CASSGGQTEAFF. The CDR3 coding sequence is TGTGCCAGCAGCGGTGGACAGACTGAAGCTTTCTTT.

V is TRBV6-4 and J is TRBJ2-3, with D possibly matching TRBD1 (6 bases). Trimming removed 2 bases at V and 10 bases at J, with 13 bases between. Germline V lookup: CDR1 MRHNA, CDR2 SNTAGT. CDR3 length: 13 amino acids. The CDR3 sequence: CASSDVLGAAQYF. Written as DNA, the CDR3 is TGTGCCAGCAGTGACGTGTTGGGGGCAGCGCAGTATTTT.

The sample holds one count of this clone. The CDR3 spells CASSTAPDVEQYF. CDR3 nucleotides: TGCGCCAGCAGCACGGCGCCAGACGTCGAGCAGTACTTC. The rearrangement uses TRBV5-1 and TRBJ2-7; D is unresolved. The CDR3 extends over 13 amino acids. V was cut by 4 bases and J by 6 bases, with 14 bases left in between. Germline CDR1 is SGHRS and CDR2 is YFSETQ.

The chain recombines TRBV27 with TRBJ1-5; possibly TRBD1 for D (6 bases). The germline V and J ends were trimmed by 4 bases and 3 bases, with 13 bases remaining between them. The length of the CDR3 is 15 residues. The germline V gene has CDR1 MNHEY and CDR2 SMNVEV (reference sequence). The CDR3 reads CASSSGGTPNQPQHF. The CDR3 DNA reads TGTGCCAGCAGTTCCGGCGGGACACCCAATCAGCCCCAGCATTTT.

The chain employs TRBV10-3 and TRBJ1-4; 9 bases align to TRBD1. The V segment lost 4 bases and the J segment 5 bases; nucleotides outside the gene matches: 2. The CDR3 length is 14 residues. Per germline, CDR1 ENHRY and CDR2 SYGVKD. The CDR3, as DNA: TGTGCCATCAGTGGGACAGGGGAAAATGAAAAACTGTTTTTT. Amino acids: CAISGTGENEKLFF.

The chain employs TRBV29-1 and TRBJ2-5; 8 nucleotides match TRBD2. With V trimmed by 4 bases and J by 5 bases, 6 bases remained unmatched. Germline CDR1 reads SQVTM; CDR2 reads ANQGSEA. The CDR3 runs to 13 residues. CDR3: CSVVLAEGETQYF. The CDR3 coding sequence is TGCAGCGTTGTACTAGCGGAGGGGGAGACCCAGTACTTC.

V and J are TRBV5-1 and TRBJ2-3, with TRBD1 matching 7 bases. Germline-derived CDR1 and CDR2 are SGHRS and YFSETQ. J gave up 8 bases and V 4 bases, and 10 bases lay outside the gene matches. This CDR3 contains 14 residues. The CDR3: CASSKGGPPGTQYF. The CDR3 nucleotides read TGCGCCAGCAGCAAAGGGGGCCCTCCAGGTACGCAGTATTTT. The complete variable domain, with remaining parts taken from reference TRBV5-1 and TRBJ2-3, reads KAGVTQTPRYLIKTRGQQVTLSCSPISGHRSVSWYQQTPGQGLQFLFEYFSETQRNKGNFPGRFSGRQFSNSRSEMNVSTLELGDSALYLCASSKGGPPGTQYFGPGTRLTVL.

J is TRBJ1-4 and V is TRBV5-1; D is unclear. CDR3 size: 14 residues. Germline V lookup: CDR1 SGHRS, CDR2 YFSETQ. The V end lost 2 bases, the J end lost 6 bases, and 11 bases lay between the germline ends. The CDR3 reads CASSFGPVDEKLFF. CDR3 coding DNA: TGCGCCAGCAGCTTTGGGCCCGTTGATGAAAAACTGTTTTTT.

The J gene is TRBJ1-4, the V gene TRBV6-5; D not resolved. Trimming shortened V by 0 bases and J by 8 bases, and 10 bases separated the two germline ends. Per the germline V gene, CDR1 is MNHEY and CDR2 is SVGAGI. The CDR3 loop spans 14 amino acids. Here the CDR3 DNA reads TGTGCCAGCAGTTACTCGGACGGAGGAGAAAAACTGTTTTTT. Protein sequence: CASSYSDGGEKLFF.

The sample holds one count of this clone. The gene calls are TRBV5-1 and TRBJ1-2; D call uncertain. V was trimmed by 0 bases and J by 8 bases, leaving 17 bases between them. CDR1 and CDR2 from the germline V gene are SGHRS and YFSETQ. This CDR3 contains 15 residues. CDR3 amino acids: CASSLDGLLVGGYTF. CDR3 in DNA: TGCGCCAGCAGCTTGGACGGACTCCTGGTAGGCGGCTACACCTTC.

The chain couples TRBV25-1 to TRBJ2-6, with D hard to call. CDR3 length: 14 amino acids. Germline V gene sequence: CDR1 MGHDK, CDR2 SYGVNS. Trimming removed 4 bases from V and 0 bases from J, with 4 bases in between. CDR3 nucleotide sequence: TGTGCCAGCAGTGTCCTCTCTGGGGCCAACGTCCTGACTTTC. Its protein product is CASSVLSGANVLTF.

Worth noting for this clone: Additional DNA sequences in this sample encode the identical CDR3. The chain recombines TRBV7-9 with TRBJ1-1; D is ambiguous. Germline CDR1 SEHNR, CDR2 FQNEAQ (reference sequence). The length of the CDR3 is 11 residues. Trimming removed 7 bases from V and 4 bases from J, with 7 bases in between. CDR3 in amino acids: CASTRGTEAFF. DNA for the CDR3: TGTGCCAGCACCCGGGGCACTGAAGCTTTCTTT.

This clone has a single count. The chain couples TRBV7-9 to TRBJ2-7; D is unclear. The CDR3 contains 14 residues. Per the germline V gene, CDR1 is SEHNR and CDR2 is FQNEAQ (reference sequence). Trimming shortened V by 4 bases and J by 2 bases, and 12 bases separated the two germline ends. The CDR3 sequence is CASSSGRGPYEQYF. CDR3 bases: TGTGCCAGCAGCTCCGGGCGTGGTCCCTACGAGCAGTACTTC.

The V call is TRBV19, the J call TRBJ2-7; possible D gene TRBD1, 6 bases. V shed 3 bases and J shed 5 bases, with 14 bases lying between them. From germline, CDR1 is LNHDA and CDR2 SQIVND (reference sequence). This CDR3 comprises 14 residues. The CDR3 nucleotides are TGTGCCAGTAGTATGGGCAGGGGAGTGGACGAGCAGTACTTC. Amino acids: CASSMGRGVDEQYF.